This passage covers 28 T cell receptor beta chains from one sample sequenced in a study of post-analysis software for immune sequencing data. Researchers reported that TCR beta cDNA libraries carried unique molecular identifiers. Via MiXCR, TCRdb re-called the PCR reads, giving one row per CDR3 protein. The sample has 400,000 to 500,000 distinct CDR3 sequences; more than 30% are singletons. No antigens are known for them. The study, taken as a whole, reports: With TRBV5-6, TRBV5-1 and TRBV20-1 included, 5 or 6 TRBV segments were more frequent in patients than in controls.

The sample comprised blood. The source of these receptors is a girl aged 2 to 10 with multiple sclerosis.

V is TRBV5-1 and J is TRBJ1-1, with D perhaps TRBD1 (5 bases). V lost 0 bases and J lost 3, with 12 bases in between. Germline V CDR1 and CDR2: SGHRS, YFSETQ. The CDR3 contains 15 residues. CDR3 region: CASSLATGRDTEAFF. DNA for the CDR3: TGCGCCAGCAGCTTGGCCACGGGGCGGGACACTGAAGCTTTCTTT.

The J gene is TRBJ2-7, the V gene TRBV7-2, with no clear D. The germline gives CDR1 SGHTA, CDR2 FQGNSA. Trimming stripped 2 bases from V and 4 bases from J, with 12 bases between. CDR3 size: 14 residues. In DNA form, the CDR3 reads TGTGCCAGCAGCTTAATTGTCGTAAATTACGAGCAGTACTTC. This codes for CASSLIVVNYEQYF. The entire variable domain, with the rest obtained from reference TRBV7-2 and TRBJ2-7, is as follows: GAGVSQSPSNKVTEKGKDVELRCDPISGHTALYWYRQSLGQGLEFLIYFQGNSAPDKSGLPSDRFSAERTGGSVSTLTIQRTQQEDSAVYLCASSLIVVNYEQYFGPGTRLTVT.

This chain uses TRBV7-3 with TRBJ2-6; no clear D gene. Deletions cut 2 bases from V and 0 bases from J, with 5 bases between. This CDR3 has 15 residues. Germline V gives CDR1 SGHTA, CDR2 FQGTGA. The CDR3 DNA follows: TGTGCCAGCAGCTTACAGGACTCTGGGGCCAACGTCCTGACTTTC. Translated: CASSLQDSGANVLTF.

V and J are TRBV4-2 and TRBJ2-1; 7 bases line up with TRBD2. The CDR3 sequence is 17 residues long. Germline V lookup: CDR1 LGHNA, CDR2 YNFKEQ. The trim removed 4 bases at V and 5 bases at J, leaving 14 bases unmatched. CDR3 sequence reads: CASSRGPAASGNNEQFF. CDR3 nucleotide sequence: TGTGCCAGCAGCCGAGGTCCCGCGGCTAGCGGAAACAATGAGCAGTTCTTC.

This clonotype was observed a few times. The chain has TRBV28 and TRBJ2-3; TRBD2 matches 11 bases. The length of the CDR3 is 16 residues. Trimming at V came to 3 bases and at J to 3 bases, leaving 5 bases not matched to a gene. Per the germline V gene, CDR1 is MDHEN and CDR2 is SYDVKM. The CDR3 loop is CASSLGTSGGTDTQYF. CDR3 coding DNA: TGTGCCAGCAGTTTGGGGACTAGCGGAGGAACAGATACGCAGTATTTT.

This chain links TRBV29-1 with TRBJ2-2; 8 positions match TRBD1. Germline CDR1 is SQVTM and CDR2 is ANQGSEA. The CDR3 runs 13 residues. J lost 1 base, V lost 7 bases, and 2 bases had no gene match. CDR3 region: CSATGENTGELFF. The CDR3 bases are TGCAGCGCGACAGGGGAGAACACCGGGGAGCTGTTTTTT.

V and J are TRBV15 and TRBJ1-6; TRBD1 matches at 9 bases. The CDR3 has 14 amino acids. J was trimmed by 12 bases and V by 5 bases; bases with no gene match: 8. The V gene's germline CDR1 is LNHNV and CDR2 YYDKDF (reference sequence). The CDR3 DNA follows: TGTGCCACCAGCGACGGACAGGGGACATTACCCCTCCACTTT. The encoded protein is CATSDGQGTLPLHF. The whole variable domain, filled in from reference TRBV15 and TRBJ1-6, reads DAMVIQNPRYQVTQFGKPVTLSCSQTLNHNVMYWYQQKSSQAPKLLFHYYDKDFNNEADTPDNFQSRRPNTSFCFLDIRSPGLGDTAMYLCATSDGQGTLPLHFGNGTRLTVT.

This chain uses TRBV29-1 with TRBJ2-4; D remains ambiguous. V was shortened by 3 bases and J by 1 base, with 13 bases between the two germline ends. The germline CDR1 and CDR2 sequences are SQVTM and ANQGSEA. The CDR3 has 15 amino acids. DNA for the CDR3: TGCAGCGTTGAGACTCAGCAGAGGGCCAAAAACATTCAGTACTTC. Translated: CSVETQQRAKNIQYF.

V and J are TRBV28 and TRBJ2-3, with TRBD2 as a possible D gene (6 bases). From germline, CDR1 is MDHEN and CDR2 SYDVKM. CDR3 length: 14 amino acids. V was clipped by 3 bases and J by 4 bases, with 11 bases between them. CDR3 amino acids: CASSFRRESDTQYF. The CDR3 nucleotides read TGTGCCAGCAGTTTTAGGCGGGAATCAGATACGCAGTATTTT.

This clonotype occurred a few times. The chain links TRBV20-1 to TRBJ2-7; TRBD1 matches at 8 bases. Germline V gives CDR1 DFQATT, CDR2 SNEGSKA (reference sequence). V trimming: 4 bases; J trimming: 3 bases; junction bases outside the gene matches: 5. There are 13 residues in the CDR3. The CDR3 DNA reads as TGCAGTGCTAACCCGACAGGGGTCTACGAGCAGTACTTC. This gives the protein CSANPTGVYEQYF.

The gene calls are TRBV12-3 or TRBV12-4 and TRBJ2-3, with D perhaps TRBD1 or TRBD2 (6 bases each). The V end was cut by 5 bases, the J end by 1 base, with 34 bases between. The CDR3 is 22 residues long. CDR3 protein: CASSGDRTNRRQILIRTDTQYF. The CDR3 DNA sequence: TGTGCCAGCAGTGGAGACAGGACTAACCGAAGACAAATCTTGATCCGCACAGATACGCAGTATTTT.

V usage is TRBV25-1 and J usage is TRBJ2-3; unclear D gene. V lost 3 bases to trimming and J lost 2 bases, with 6 bases between them. Germline CDR1 is MGHDK and CDR2 is SYGVNS. CDR3 size: 13 residues. CDR3 sequence: CASSEGITDTQYF. DNA for the CDR3: TGTGCCAGCAGTGAGGGAATCACAGATACGCAGTATTTT.

This clonotype was detected a few times. J is TRBJ2-7 and V is TRBV27; 7 nucleotides match TRBD1. Germline V lookup: CDR1 MNHEY, CDR2 SMNVEV (reference sequence). This CDR3 region has 12 residues. Unmatched junction bases numbered 6, after V lost 8 bases and J lost 5 bases. CDR3 sequence reads: CASGYRGNEQYF. The DNA of the CDR3 is TGTGCCAGCGGGTACAGGGGTAACGAGCAGTACTTC.

The rearrangement joins TRBV7-9 to TRBJ2-1, with D perhaps matching TRBD1 (6 bases). The CDR3 consists of 15 residues. With 0 bases removed from V and 7 bases from J, the gap between germline ends came to 13 bases. The germline V gene encodes CDR1 SEHNR and CDR2 FQNEAQ (reference sequence). The DNA for the CDR3 is TGTGCCAGCAGCTTAGCGACAGGCAGTTGGAATGAGCAGTTCTTC. Translated, it gives CASSLATGSWNEQFF.

This clonotype has just a few counts. V is TRBV28 and J is TRBJ2-1; possibly TRBD2 for D (5 bases). The CDR3 sequence is 13 residues long. CDR1 and CDR2 from the germline V gene are MDHEN and SYDVKM. The V end lost 9 bases, the J end lost 3 bases, and 12 bases lay between the germline ends. The CDR3 DNA follows: TGTGCCAGTGAGGGAAGTAACTACAATGAGCAGTTCTTC. Its protein product is CASEGSNYNEQFF.

The chain is built from TRBV7-9 and TRBJ1-2, with D possibly matching TRBD1 (5 bases). CDR3 length: 11 residues. V lost 5 bases, J lost 6 bases, and 7 bases lay in between. Germline CDR1 reads SEHNR; CDR2 reads FQNEAQ (reference sequence). CDR3 DNA: TGTGCCAGCAGCCAGGGTGATGGCTACACCTTC. This sequence encodes CASSQGDGYTF. The full variable domain, with the rest looked up from reference TRBV7-9 and TRBJ1-2, is DTGVSQNPRHKITKRGQNVTFRCDPISEHNRLYWYRQTLGQGPEFLTYFQNEAQLEKSRLLSDRFSAERPKGSFSTLEIQRTEQGDSAMYLCASSQGDGYTFGSGTRLTVV.

The chain has TRBV6-5 and TRBJ1-2, with D possibly matching TRBD1 (6 bases). V dropped 9 bases and J dropped 0 bases, with 14 bases sitting between them. This CDR3 has 14 residues. Germline V gives CDR1 MNHEY, CDR2 SVGAGI. DNA for the CDR3: TGTGCCAGTAAAGACAGGCTACCTAACTATGGCTACACCTTC. It translates to CASKDRLPNYGYTF.

The rearrangement joins TRBV5-5 to TRBJ2-3; 12 positions match TRBD1. V trimming: 3 bases; J trimming: 6 bases; junction bases outside the gene matches: 5. The CDR3 has 15 residues. Looked up from germline, CDR1 is SGHKS and CDR2 is YYEKEE (reference sequence). The CDR3 DNA reads as TGTGCCAGCAGCTCGGGACAGGGGGCATCGGATACGCAGTATTTT. Translation: CASSSGQGASDTQYF.

The rearrangement uses TRBV5-1 and TRBJ2-4; 7 bases agree with TRBD1. With the DNA end fitting TRBJ2-7 better, the J assignment may be wrong. CDR3 length: 15 amino acids. Germline V gene lookup returns CDR1 SGHRS and CDR2 YFSETQ. The CDR3 sequence is CASSFSRGRTYEQYF. The CDR3 coding sequence is TGCGCCAGCAGCTTTAGTAGGGGGCGAACCTACGAGCAGTACTTC.

The chain recombines TRBV29-1 with TRBJ2-7, with 12 bases fitting TRBD2. Germline values: CDR1 SQVTM, CDR2 ANQGSEA. Trimming removed 3 bases from V and 7 bases from J; junction bases left unmatched: 16. This CDR3 comprises 17 residues. This CDR3 reads CSVDSLGGTSGYNEQYF. DNA of the CDR3: TGCAGCGTTGATTCCCTCGGGGGGACTAGCGGGTACAATGAGCAGTACTTC.

As for this clonotype: One junction end does not reproduce the germline sequence, and a read error may be involved. The V gene is TRBV5-1, the J gene TRBJ1-6; D unresolved. The CDR3 is made up of 13 amino acids. CDR1 and CDR2 from the germline V gene are SGHRS and YFSETQ. The CDR3 DNA reads as TGTGCCAGCAGTTTAGGCCCTAATTCACCCCTCCACTTT. Protein: CASSLGPNSPLHF.

This rearrangement joins TRBV12-3 or TRBV12-4 to TRBJ2-1; tentative D call: TRBD1 (5 bases). V dropped 7 bases and J dropped 9 bases, with 19 bases sitting between them. The CDR3 spans 14 residues. As DNA, the CDR3 is TGTGCCAGCATCCAGGGTGGGGCTTTTGGTGAGCAGTTCTTC. Translating it yields CASIQGGAFGEQFF.

The chain is built from TRBV4-3 and TRBJ2-5, with TRBD2 identical over 7 bases. Germline lookup yields CDR1 LGHNA and CDR2 YSLEER. The CDR3 spans 15 residues. J was trimmed by 13 bases and V by 1 base; bases with no gene match: 15. The CDR3 region has the DNA TGCGCCAGCAGCCAAGGTAGTAGCGGGTACTACGAGCGGTACTTC. Translating gives CASSQGSSGYYERYF.

This clonotype rates as medium-sized. V gene TRBV20-1 combines with J gene TRBJ2-1; D call uncertain. V lost 0 bases and J 1 base, leaving 7 bases between the germline ends. The CDR3 is made up of 14 amino acids. Germline values: CDR1 DFQATT, CDR2 SNEGSKA (reference sequence). The CDR3: CSARDKVSYNEQFF. In DNA form, the CDR3 reads TGCAGTGCTAGAGATAAGGTATCCTACAATGAGCAGTTCTTC.

The rearrangement joins TRBV3-1 to TRBJ1-5, with D possibly TRBD1 on 5 matching bases. This CDR3 spans 15 amino acids. The germline gives CDR1 LGHDT, CDR2 YNNKEL (reference sequence). V lost 0 bases and J lost 1, with 7 bases in between. CDR3 coding DNA: TGTGCCAGCAGCCAAGAAGGGGTCAGCAATCAGCCCCAGCATTTT. Amino acids: CASSQEGVSNQPQHF.

The V gene is TRBV5-1, the J gene TRBJ2-7, with 14 bases that match TRBD2. The V gene's germline CDR1 is SGHRS and CDR2 YFSETQ. The CDR3 runs 17 residues. The V segment lost 3 bases and the J segment 3 bases; nucleotides outside the gene matches: 8. The CDR3 reads CASSSTLGTSGSYEQYF. The CDR3, as DNA: TGCGCCAGCAGCTCAACACTCGGGACTAGCGGGAGCTACGAGCAGTACTTC. Combining the CDR3 with reference TRBV5-1 and TRBJ2-7 gives the whole variable domain KAGVTQTPRYLIKTRGQQVTLSCSPISGHRSVSWYQQTPGQGLQFLFEYFSETQRNKGNFPGRFSGRQFSNSRSEMNVSTLELGDSALYLCASSSTLGTSGSYEQYFGPGTRLTVT.

This chain uses TRBV7-2 with TRBJ2-1; 14 bases align to TRBD2. V shed 9 bases, J shed 12 bases, and the junction held 10 bases outside the gene matches. In germline, CDR1 is SGHTA, CDR2 FQGNSA. This CDR3 has 14 amino acids. The CDR3 DNA reads TGTGCCAGGAGCGCCGGGACTAGCGGGGGAGGGCAGTTCTTC. Translated, it gives CARSAGTSGGGQFF. The full variable domain, its missing parts supplied by reference TRBV7-2 and TRBJ2-1, is GAGVSQSPSNKVTEKGKDVELRCDPISGHTALYWYRQSLGQGLEFLIYFQGNSAPDKSGLPSDRFSAERTGGSVSTLTIQRTQQEDSAVYLCARSAGTSGGGQFFGPGTRLTVL.

The chain couples TRBV12-3 or TRBV12-4 to TRBJ1-2, with D perhaps matching TRBD1 (6 bases). The CDR3 covers 14 residues. V shed 2 bases and J shed 8 bases, with 15 bases lying between them. The CDR3 region is CASSLRGRGGGYTF. CDR3 DNA sequence: TGTGCCAGCAGTTTACGGGGCAGGGGAGGCGGCTACACCTTC.